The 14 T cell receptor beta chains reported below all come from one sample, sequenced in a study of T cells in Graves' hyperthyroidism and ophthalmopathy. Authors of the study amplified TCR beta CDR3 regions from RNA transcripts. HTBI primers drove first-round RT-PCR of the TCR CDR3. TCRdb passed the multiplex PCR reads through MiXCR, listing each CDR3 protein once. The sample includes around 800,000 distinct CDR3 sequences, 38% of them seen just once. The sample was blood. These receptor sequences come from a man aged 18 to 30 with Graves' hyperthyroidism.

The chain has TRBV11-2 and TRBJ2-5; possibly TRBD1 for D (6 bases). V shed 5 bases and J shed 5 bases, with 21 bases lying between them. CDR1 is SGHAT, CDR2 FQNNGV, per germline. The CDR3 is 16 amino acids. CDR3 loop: CASSPGIGQTGETQYF. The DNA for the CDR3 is TGTGCCAGCAGCCCGGGAATTGGACAGACCGGGGAGACCCAGTACTTC.

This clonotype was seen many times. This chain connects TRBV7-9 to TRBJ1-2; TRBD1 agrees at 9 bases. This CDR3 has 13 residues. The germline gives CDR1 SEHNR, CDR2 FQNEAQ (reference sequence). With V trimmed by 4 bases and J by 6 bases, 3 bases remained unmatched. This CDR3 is CASSSGQGNGYTF. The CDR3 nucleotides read TGTGCCAGCAGCTCGGGACAGGGCAATGGCTACACCTTC.

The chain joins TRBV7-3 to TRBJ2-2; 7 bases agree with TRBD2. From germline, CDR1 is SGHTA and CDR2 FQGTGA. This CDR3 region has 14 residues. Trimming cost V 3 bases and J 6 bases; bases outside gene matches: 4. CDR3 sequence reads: CASSLAGVAGELFF. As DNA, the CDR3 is TGTGCCAGCAGCTTGGCGGGAGTGGCCGGGGAGCTGTTTTTT.

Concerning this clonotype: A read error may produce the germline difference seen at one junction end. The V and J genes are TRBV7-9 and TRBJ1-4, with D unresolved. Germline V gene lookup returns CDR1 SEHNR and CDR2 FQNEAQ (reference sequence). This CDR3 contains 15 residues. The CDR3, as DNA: TGTGCCAGCAGCTTAGCGCCGGCCGAGTATGAAAAACTGCTTTTT. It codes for CASSLAPAEYEKLLF.

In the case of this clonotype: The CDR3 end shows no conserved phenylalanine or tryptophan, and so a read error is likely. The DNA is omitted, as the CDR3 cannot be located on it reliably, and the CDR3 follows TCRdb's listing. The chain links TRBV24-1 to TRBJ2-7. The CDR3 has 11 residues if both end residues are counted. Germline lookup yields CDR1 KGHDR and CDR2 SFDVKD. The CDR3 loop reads CATSDSVGSYT.

The CDR3 reads CASSVEPRDRVNTEAFF. DNA of the CDR3: TGTGCCAGCAGCGTAGAACCCCGGGACAGGGTGAACACTGAAGCTTTCTTT. The rearrangement joins TRBV9 to TRBJ1-1; 9 nucleotides match TRBD1. Germline V lookup: CDR1 SGDLS, CDR2 YYNGEE. After removal of 0 bases from V and 0 bases from J, the junction contained 6 bases not matched to a gene. This CDR3 region has 17 residues.

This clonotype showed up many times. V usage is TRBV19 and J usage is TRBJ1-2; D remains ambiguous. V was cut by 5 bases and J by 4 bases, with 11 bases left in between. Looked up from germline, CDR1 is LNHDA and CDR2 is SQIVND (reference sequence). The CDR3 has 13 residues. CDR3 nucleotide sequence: TGTGCCAGTAGTCCTCAGTCCTCCTATGGCTACACCTTC. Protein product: CASSPQSSYGYTF.

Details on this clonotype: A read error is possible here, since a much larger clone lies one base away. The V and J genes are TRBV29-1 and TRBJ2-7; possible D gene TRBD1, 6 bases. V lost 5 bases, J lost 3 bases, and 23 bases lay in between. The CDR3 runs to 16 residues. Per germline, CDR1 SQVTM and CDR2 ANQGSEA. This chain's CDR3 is CSVTSSRLGHGYEQYF. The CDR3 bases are TGCAGCGTTACTTCGTCCCGGTTGGGACACGGCTACGAGCAGTACTTC.

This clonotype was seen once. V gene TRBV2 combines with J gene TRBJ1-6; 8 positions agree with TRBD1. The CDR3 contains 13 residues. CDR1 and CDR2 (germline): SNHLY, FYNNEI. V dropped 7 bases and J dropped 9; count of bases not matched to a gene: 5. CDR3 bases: TGTGCCAGCAATGGACAGGGCAGTTCACCCCTCCACTTT. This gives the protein CASNGQGSSPLHF.

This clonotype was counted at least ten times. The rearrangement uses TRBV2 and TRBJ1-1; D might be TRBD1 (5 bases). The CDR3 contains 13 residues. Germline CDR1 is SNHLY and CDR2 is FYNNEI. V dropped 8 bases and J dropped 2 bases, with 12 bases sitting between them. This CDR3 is CASVRQFNTEAFF. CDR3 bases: TGTGCCAGCGTGAGACAGTTTAACACTGAAGCTTTCTTT.

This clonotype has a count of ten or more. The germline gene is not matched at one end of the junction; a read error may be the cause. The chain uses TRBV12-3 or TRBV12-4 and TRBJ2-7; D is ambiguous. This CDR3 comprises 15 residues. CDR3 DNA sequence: TGTGCCAGCAGTCTTGCTGACTCGCCCCACTACGTGCAGTACTTC. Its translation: CASSLADSPHYVQYF.

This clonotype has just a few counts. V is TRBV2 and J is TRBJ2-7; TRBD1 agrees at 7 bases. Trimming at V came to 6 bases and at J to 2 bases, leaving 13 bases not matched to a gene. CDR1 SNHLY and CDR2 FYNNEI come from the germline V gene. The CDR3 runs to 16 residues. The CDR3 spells CASSQGVQGSPYEQYF. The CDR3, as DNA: TGTGCCAGCAGCCAGGGGGTACAGGGGAGCCCCTACGAGCAGTACTTC.

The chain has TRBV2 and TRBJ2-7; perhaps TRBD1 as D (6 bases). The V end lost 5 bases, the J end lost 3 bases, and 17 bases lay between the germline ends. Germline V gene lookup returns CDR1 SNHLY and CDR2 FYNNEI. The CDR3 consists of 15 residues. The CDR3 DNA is TGTGCCAGCAGTCCCGAGCAGGGGTTTCTCTACGAGCAGTACTTC. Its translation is CASSPEQGFLYEQYF.

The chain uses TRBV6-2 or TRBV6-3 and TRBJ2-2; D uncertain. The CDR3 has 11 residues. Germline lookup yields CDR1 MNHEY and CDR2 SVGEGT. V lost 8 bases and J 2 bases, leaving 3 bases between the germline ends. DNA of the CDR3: TGTGCCAGCGAAAACACCGGGGAGCTGTTTTTT. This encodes CASENTGELFF.